The 11 T cell receptor beta chains presented below share a single source sample, sequenced in a study of glioma-infiltrating T cells after dendritic cell vaccination. Profiling relied on immunoSEQ multiplex PCR, and the TCRdb table lists in-frame clones only, not all of them. Of about 73,000 clones listed, roughly four fifths are singletons. The sequencing used blood, collected before dendritic cell vaccination. Source of these receptors: a human donor with glioblastoma.

This clone has more than one count but fewer than ten. This chain uses TRBV27 with TRBJ1-3; tentative D call: TRBD1 (6 bases). The CDR3 consists of 16 residues. Germline CDR1 and CDR2: MNHEY and SMNVEV (reference sequence). The V end lost 7 bases, the J end lost 4 bases, and 20 bases lay between the germline ends. The CDR3 DNA reads as TGTGCCAGCAAAAAAGATGGGGGGGCGACGGGAAACACCATATATTTT. It codes for CASKKDGGATGNTIYF.

The chain has TRBV5-6 and TRBJ1-5; 9 nucleotides match TRBD1. CDR3 size: 15 residues. Trimming removed 2 bases from V and 2 bases from J; junction bases left unmatched: 2. CDR1 is SGHDT, CDR2 YYEEEE, per germline. This CDR3 reads CASSFGQGRNQPQHF. In DNA form, the CDR3 reads TGTGCCAGCAGCTTCGGACAGGGGCGCAATCAGCCCCAGCATTTT.

J is TRBJ1-2 and V is TRBV19; TRBD1 matches 10 bases. The CDR3 contains 14 residues. The V gene end was trimmed by 7 bases and the J gene end by 4 bases; junction bases not matched to a gene: 6. CDR1 and CDR2 (germline): LNHDA, SQIVND (reference sequence). The CDR3 is CASTAGTGAYGYTF. CDR3 sequence (DNA): TGTGCCAGTACCGCCGGGACAGGGGCCTATGGCTACACCTTC. Drawing the rest from reference TRBV19 and TRBJ1-2, the complete variable domain is DGGITQSPKYLFRKEGQNVTLSCEQNLNHDAMYWYRQDPGQGLRLIYYSQIVNDFQKGDIAEGYSVSREKKESFPLTVTSAQKNPTAFYLCASTAGTGAYGYTFGSGTRLTVV.

The genes are TRBV27 and TRBJ2-5; TRBD2 matches at 10 bases. Unmatched junction bases numbered 6, after V lost 5 bases and J lost 6 bases. Germline CDR1 reads MNHEY; CDR2 reads SMNVEV (reference sequence). The CDR3 runs to 14 residues. CDR3 nucleotides: TGTGCCAGCAGTATCTCTAGCGGGAGTAAGACCCAGTACTTC. Its translation: CASSISSGSKTQYF.

This rearrangement joins TRBV7-3 to TRBJ2-3; D perhaps matches TRBD1 (5 bases). The V gene's germline CDR1 is SGHTA and CDR2 FQGTGA. The germline V and J ends were trimmed by 1 base and 6 bases, with 14 bases remaining between them. The CDR3 runs to 15 residues. The CDR3: CASSLKAGREDTQYF. The CDR3 nucleotides read TGTGCCAGCAGCTTAAAGGCAGGGCGAGAGGATACGCAGTATTTT.

The chain links TRBV27 to TRBJ1-2; D ambiguous. This CDR3 has 16 residues. Trimming removed 6 bases at V and 4 bases at J, with 21 bases between. Germline-derived CDR1 and CDR2 are MNHEY and SMNVEV (reference sequence). The CDR3 sequence: CASSRGGSSFPYGYTF. CDR3 nucleotide sequence: TGTGCCAGCAGCCGGGGAGGGTCATCTTTCCCCTATGGCTACACCTTC.

The chain joins TRBV6-6 to TRBJ2-7, with TRBD1 identical over 7 bases. CDR3 size: 13 residues. The V segment lost 7 bases and the J segment 4 bases; nucleotides outside the gene matches: 7. The germline V gene has CDR1 MNHNY and CDR2 SVGAGI (reference sequence). Written as DNA, the CDR3 is TGTGCCAGCAAGAGGGACAGCTATTACGAGCAGTACGTC. Translation gives CASKRDSYYEQYV.

This clone was picked up one time. The chain joins TRBV5-4 to TRBJ2-3; maybe TRBD1 (6 bases). V shed 3 bases and J shed 4 bases, with 12 bases lying between them. CDR1 is SGHNT and CDR2 is YYREEE in the germline V gene (reference sequence). This CDR3 contains 14 residues. The CDR3 protein is CASSSQGAADTQYF. Written as DNA, the CDR3 is TGTGCCAGCAGCTCACAGGGTGCTGCAGATACGCAGTATTTT. The whole variable domain, filled in from reference TRBV5-4 and TRBJ2-3, reads ETGVTQSPTHLIKTRGQQVTLRCSSQSGHNTVSWYQQALGQGPQFIFQYYREEENGRGNFPPRFSGLQFPNYSSELNVNALELDDSALYLCASSSQGAADTQYFGPGTRLTVL.

This clone was counted only a few times. The rearrangement joins TRBV19 to TRBJ2-7; 9 bases are shared with TRBD1. The trim removed 5 bases at V and 7 bases at J, leaving 9 bases unmatched. CDR1 is LNHDA, CDR2 SQIVND, per germline (reference sequence). The CDR3 is 14 amino acids. The CDR3 DNA sequence: TGTGCCAGTAGTTCCTGGGACAGGGCGGGTGAGCAGTACTTC. Translation gives CASSSWDRAGEQYF.

The rearrangement uses TRBV5-4 and TRBJ1-2, with 7 bases matching TRBD1. This CDR3 contains 14 residues. V was clipped by 2 bases and J by 5 bases; unmatched bases: 6. Germline values: CDR1 SGHNT, CDR2 YYREEE (reference sequence). In DNA, the CDR3 is TGTGCCAGCAGCTTACAGGGGCTCATGTATGGCTACACCTTC. This translates into CASSLQGLMYGYTF.

The J gene is TRBJ1-2, the V gene TRBV7-9; maybe TRBD1 (6 bases). Trimming left V 5 bases short and J 3 bases short, with 13 bases between. Germline lookup yields CDR1 SEHNR and CDR2 FQNEAQ (reference sequence). This CDR3 is 14 amino acids long. For the CDR3, the DNA is TGTGCCAGCAGCCAACAGGGTTCTGACTATGGCTACACCTTC. It translates to CASSQQGSDYGYTF.